A single sample gave rise to the 32 T cell receptor beta chains below, sequenced in a study of blood T cell repertoires in COVID-19. Method: immunoSEQ multiplex PCR; TCRdb's copy keeps in-frame clones and lacks some. Of approximately 200,000 clones listed, approximately 84% were seen once; the top ten hold roughly 3%. The sequenced sample was PBMCs or T cells enriched from blood (not recorded which). The receptors were sampled from a woman in her 30s who had recovered from COVID-19.

This chain joins TRBV6-5 and TRBJ2-1, with 9 bases aligning to TRBD1. Germline V CDR1 and CDR2: MNHEY, SVGAGI. V lost 3 bases to trimming and J lost 4 bases; unmatched junction nucleotides: 7. The CDR3 consists of 16 residues. CDR3 nucleotides: TGTGCCAGCAGTTATGGTGGGACAGGGATATACAATGAGCAGTTCTTC. Residues: CASSYGGTGIYNEQFF.

The gene calls are TRBV6-4 and TRBJ1-5; 10 nucleotides align to TRBD1. The V segment lost 5 bases and the J segment 6 bases; nucleotides outside the gene matches: 4. The germline CDR1 and CDR2 sequences are MRHNA and SNTAGT. This CDR3 region has 14 residues. CDR3 sequence (DNA): TGTGCCAGCAGTTGGACAGGGGGTAGTCAGCCCCAGCATTTT. Protein: CASSWTGGSQPQHF.

The V gene is TRBV19, the J gene TRBJ1-5; TRBD1 might be the D (5 bases). Per the germline V gene, CDR1 is LNHDA and CDR2 is SQIVND (reference sequence). The CDR3 is 16 amino acids. V was pared by 2 bases and J by 6 bases, with 17 bases between. The CDR3 coding sequence is TGTGCCAGTAGTATAAGAACCCAGGGCTATGGTCAGCCCCAGCATTTT. This sequence encodes CASSIRTQGYGQPQHF.

The chain links TRBV18 to TRBJ1-5, with D maybe TRBD1 (5 bases). Germline V gives CDR1 KGHSH, CDR2 LQKENI. Trimming pared 3 bases from V and 2 bases from J, leaving 8 bases between. This CDR3 is 14 amino acids long. The DNA for the CDR3 is TGTGCCAGCTCACCGCTGACAGGCAATCAGCCCCAGCATTTT. Protein sequence: CASSPLTGNQPQHF.

The chain is built from TRBV15 and TRBJ1-1; 8 bases are a match to TRBD1. The CDR3 loop spans 17 amino acids. The V gene's germline CDR1 is LNHNV and CDR2 YYDKDF (reference sequence). V was clipped by 1 base and J by 0 bases; unmatched bases: 7. The CDR3 loop is CATSRGPDRVLNTEAFF. The CDR3, as DNA: TGTGCCACCAGCAGAGGCCCGGACAGGGTATTGAACACTGAAGCTTTCTTT.

This chain joins TRBV27 and TRBJ1-5; D is unclear. With 0 bases removed from V and 1 base from J, the gap between germline ends came to 10 bases. Germline V gene sequence: CDR1 MNHEY, CDR2 SMNVEV (reference sequence). This CDR3 has 16 residues. CDR3 coding DNA: TGTGCCAGCAGTTTATCTCAGACGGGGAGCAATCAGCCCCAGCATTTT. Translation: CASSLSQTGSNQPQHF.

J is TRBJ2-4 and V is TRBV5-4; D may be TRBD1 (5 bases). From germline, CDR1 is SGHNT and CDR2 YYREEE (reference sequence). V was cut by 1 base and J by 0 bases, with 11 bases left in between. The CDR3 is made up of 16 amino acids. The DNA for the CDR3 is TGTGCCAGCAGCTTGAAGGACACTTTAGCCAAAAACATTCAGTACTTC. Translated, it gives CASSLKDTLAKNIQYF.

V usage is TRBV28 and J usage is TRBJ1-5; 7 nucleotides line up with TRBD1. Germline V gives CDR1 MDHEN, CDR2 SYDVKM. J gave up 2 bases and V 1 base, and 11 bases lay outside the gene matches. The CDR3 consists of 18 residues. Written as DNA, the CDR3 is TGTGCCAGCAGTTTATTAGGGACAGTTGCTTTGGGCAATCAGCCCCAGCATTTT. Amino acids: CASSLLGTVALGNQPQHF.

CDR3 region: CASSHKSLAEAFF. The CDR3 nucleotides are TGTGCCAGTAGTCACAAATCGCTGGCTGAAGCTTTCTTT. V is TRBV19 and J is TRBJ1-1, with unresolved D. CDR1 and CDR2 (germline): LNHDA, SQIVND (reference sequence). The ends were cut back, 5 bases at V and 6 bases at J, with 13 bases in the middle. The CDR3 runs to 13 residues.

J is TRBJ1-4 and V is TRBV5-1, with a weak D call TRBD1 (6 bases). Germline V lookup: CDR1 SGHRS, CDR2 YFSETQ. V lost 4 bases to trimming and J lost 4 bases, with 17 bases between them. The CDR3 is made up of 16 amino acids. The CDR3 protein is CASSPGGALGNEKLFF. Written as DNA, the CDR3 is TGCGCCAGCAGCCCCGGGGGGGCTCTGGGTAATGAAAAACTGTTTTTT.

The rearrangement joins TRBV28 to TRBJ1-1; TRBD1 is a possible D gene (5 bases). Trimming took 3 bases from V and 1 from J, leaving 9 bases between them. Germline V gene sequence: CDR1 MDHEN, CDR2 SYDVKM. The CDR3 loop spans 14 amino acids. CDR3 bases: TGTGCCAGCAGTTTCCGACAGAAGAACACTGAAGCTTTCTTT. Translated: CASSFRQKNTEAFF.

The chain links TRBV12-5 to TRBJ1-3; TRBD1 matches 7 bases. From germline, CDR1 is LGHNT and CDR2 FRNRAP. J was trimmed by 0 bases and V by 4 bases; bases with no gene match: 18. The CDR3 is 20 amino acids. The CDR3 DNA follows: TGTGCTAGTGGTTCTTCCCGGGACAGCTTTCAAATCTACTCTGGAAACACCATATATTTT. This encodes CASGSSRDSFQIYSGNTIYF.

The chain links TRBV10-3 to TRBJ2-3; perhaps TRBD2 as D (5 bases). Germline CDR1 is ENHRY and CDR2 is SYGVKD. The CDR3 runs 17 residues. Trimming removed 4 bases from V and 3 bases from J, with 20 bases in between. CDR3 nucleotides: TGTGCCATCAGTGTTTCGGGCAGAGGGCGGGCAACAGATACGCAGTATTTT. It is translated as CAISVSGRGRATDTQYF.

This rearrangement joins TRBV28 to TRBJ2-1; possibly TRBD1 for D (6 bases). Between the trimmed V and J ends, which lost 7 bases and 7 bases, there was a span of 8 bases. Germline V gene sequence: CDR1 MDHEN, CDR2 SYDVKM. The CDR3 totals 11 residues. This CDR3 reads CASNTGNEQFF. The CDR3 DNA sequence: TGTGCCAGCAACACAGGGAATGAGCAGTTCTTC.

The rearrangement joins TRBV18 to TRBJ2-3; weak D call: TRBD2 (5 bases). The CDR3 sequence is 14 residues long. V was cut by 4 bases and J by 2 bases, with 10 bases left in between. The germline gives CDR1 KGHSH, CDR2 LQKENI. CDR3 bases: TGTGCCAGCTCACAAAGAGGGAACACAGATACGCAGTATTTT. Its protein is CASSQRGNTDTQYF. Looking up the rest from reference TRBV18 and TRBJ2-3 gives the full variable domain: NAGVMQNPRHLVRRRGQEARLRCSPMKGHSHVYWYRQLPEEGLKFMVYLQKENIIDESGMPKERFSAEFPKEGPSILRIQQVVRGDSAAYFCASSQRGNTDTQYFGPGTRLTVL.

This rearrangement joins TRBV5-6 to TRBJ1-2, with TRBD1 matching over 8 bases. Trimming at V came to 0 bases and at J to 6 bases, leaving 1 base not matched to a gene. The V gene's germline CDR1 is SGHDT and CDR2 YYEEEE. This CDR3 is 13 amino acids long. CDR3 nucleotides: TGTGCCAGCAGCTTGGCAGGGGGCGATGGCTACACCTTC. Its protein is CASSLAGGDGYTF.

The rearrangement links TRBV2 to TRBJ1-1; D unresolved. Germline-derived CDR1 and CDR2 are SNHLY and FYNNEI. V lost 6 bases, J lost 0 bases, and 8 bases lay in between. This CDR3 is built from 13 residues. For the CDR3, the DNA is TGTGCCAGCAGCCAACAGATGAACACTGAAGCTTTCTTT. Its translation is CASSQQMNTEAFF.

The gene calls are TRBV28 and TRBJ2-1; 8 positions agree with TRBD1. This CDR3 has 15 residues. The V and J ends lost 2 bases and 5 bases, in that order; junction bases with no gene match: 5. From germline, CDR1 is MDHEN and CDR2 SYDVKM. CDR3 coding DNA: TGTGCCAGCAGTTTAGTGTGGACAGGGCACAATGAGCAGTTCTTC. Translation gives CASSLVWTGHNEQFF.

This sequence joins TRBV18 and TRBJ2-3, with D perhaps matching TRBD2 (5 bases). V lost 6 bases, J lost 5 bases, and 18 bases lay in between. The V gene's germline CDR1 is KGHSH and CDR2 LQKENI. This CDR3 is 15 amino acids long. CDR3 nucleotides: TGTGCCAGCTCCCCCGGACTCGCCCCCTTAGATACGCAGTATTTT. Encoded protein: CASSPGLAPLDTQYF.

This clone has a single count. V and J are TRBV7-9 and TRBJ2-7; 8 positions match TRBD1. CDR3 size: 13 residues. The germline gives CDR1 SEHNR, CDR2 FQNEAQ (reference sequence). With 4 bases clipped from V and 2 bases from J, the junction kept 1 base outside the gene matches. The CDR3 is CASSSGGPYEQYV. CDR3 nucleotides: TGTGCCAGCAGCTCAGGGGGCCCCTACGAGCAGTACGTC.

This clone was detected once. The chain has TRBV14 and TRBJ1-4; 9 bases match TRBD1. With 4 bases clipped from V and 8 bases from J, the junction kept 8 bases outside the gene matches. The CDR3 totals 15 residues. The germline V gene encodes CDR1 SGHDN and CDR2 FVKESK. This chain's CDR3 is CASSRLGQGVEKLFF. CDR3 nucleotide sequence: TGTGCCAGCAGCCGGCTGGGACAGGGTGTAGAAAAACTGTTTTTT.

The chain is built from TRBV28 and TRBJ2-3; 12 positions match TRBD1. The CDR3 runs 17 residues. Germline values: CDR1 MDHEN, CDR2 SYDVKM. Germline trimming cut 3 bases from V and 6 bases from J; bases unmatched to any gene: 10. CDR3 in amino acids: CASSLVRGTGGLDTQYF. The CDR3 bases are TGTGCCAGCAGTTTGGTCCGGGGGACAGGGGGCTTGGATACGCAGTATTTT.

This chain joins TRBV5-1 and TRBJ1-1; D remains unclear. Trimming took 0 bases from V and 4 from J, leaving 13 bases between them. Germline CDR1 is SGHRS and CDR2 is YFSETQ. CDR3 length equals 15 residues. The CDR3 DNA sequence: TGCGCCAGCAGCTTGGGGGCAGCGGGTTTCACTGAAGCTTTCTTT. As protein: CASSLGAAGFTEAFF.

This clone was counted a single time. The V call is TRBV10-3, the J call TRBJ1-1; D gene unclear. The CDR3 spans 16 residues. Germline values: CDR1 ENHRY, CDR2 SYGVKD. The V gene lost 1 base and the J gene lost 4 bases, with 16 bases spanning the gap. DNA of the CDR3: TGTGCCATCAGTGAGTGGGGTTCAGGCCGGGGCACTGAAGCTTTCTTT. As protein: CAISEWGSGRGTEAFF.

The genes are TRBV5-1 and TRBJ1-3; D not resolved. Trimming left V 0 bases short and J 2 bases short, with 12 bases between. The CDR3 runs 16 residues. Germline V gene lookup returns CDR1 SGHRS and CDR2 YFSETQ. CDR3 bases: TGCGCCAGCAGCTTGGTGCCGGAAGGAGCTGGAAACACCATATATTTT. This encodes CASSLVPEGAGNTIYF.

The chain combines TRBV14 with TRBJ2-5, with 9 bases that match TRBD1. This CDR3 spans 15 amino acids. Germline lookup yields CDR1 SGHDN and CDR2 FVKESK. Trimming cost V 0 bases and J 5 bases; bases outside gene matches: 4. The CDR3 loop is CASSQDNRGQETQYF. DNA of the CDR3: TGTGCCAGCAGCCAAGATAACAGGGGGCAGGAGACCCAGTACTTC.

The chain combines TRBV2 with TRBJ2-3; 13 bases are a match to TRBD2. Germline CDR1 SNHLY, CDR2 FYNNEI. V lost 2 bases, J lost 2 bases, and 10 bases stayed unmatched. This CDR3 contains 19 residues. CDR3 sequence reads: CASSESLRTSGGHTDTQYF. The CDR3 coding sequence is TGTGCCAGCAGTGAATCTTTGAGGACTAGCGGGGGACACACAGATACGCAGTATTTT. Full variable domain (outside the CDR3, taken from reference TRBV2 and TRBJ2-3): EPEVTQTPSHQVTQMGQEVILRCVPISNHLYFYWYRQILGQKVEFLVSFYNNEISEKSEIFDDQFSVERPDGSNFTLKIRSTKLEDSAMYFCASSESLRTSGGHTDTQYFGPGTRLTVL.

The chain uses TRBV7-2 and TRBJ2-7; 7 bases fit TRBD1. The ends lost 4 bases at V and 3 bases at J; junction bases unmatched: 6. The CDR3 is 14 amino acids. In germline, CDR1 is SGHTA, CDR2 FQGNSA. The CDR3 spells CASSSDRTHYEQYF. For the CDR3, the DNA is TGTGCCAGCAGCTCGGACAGGACCCACTACGAGCAGTACTTC.

The CDR3 nucleotides are TGTGCCAGCAGTTCACAGGGGGCGATATTTGGCTACACCTTC. Amino acids: CASSSQGAIFGYTF. The chain combines TRBV28 with TRBJ1-2; TRBD1 aligns across 9 bases. V was clipped by 4 bases and J by 7 bases; unmatched bases: 7. This CDR3 has 14 residues. The germline V gene encodes CDR1 MDHEN and CDR2 SYDVKM.

The chain links TRBV18 to TRBJ1-1; 9 nucleotides align to TRBD1. From germline, CDR1 is KGHSH and CDR2 LQKENI. The V and J ends lost 6 bases and 1 base, in that order; junction bases with no gene match: 9. The CDR3 has 16 amino acids. The CDR3 reads CASSPGQGRSNTEAFF. The CDR3 DNA is TGTGCCAGCTCCCCCGGACAGGGGAGATCGAACACTGAAGCTTTCTTT.

V and J are TRBV23-1 and TRBJ1-1, with 9 positions matching TRBD1. TRBV23-1 falls under the ORF class, with uncertain function. The CDR3 is 15 residues long. After removal of 0 bases from V and 3 bases from J, the junction contained 2 bases not matched to a gene. DNA of the CDR3: TGCGCCAGCAGTCAATCCAGGACAGGGGACACTGAAGCTTTCTTT. This encodes CASSQSRTGDTEAFF.

This clone has just one count. J is TRBJ1-4 and V is TRBV7-8; no clear D. Per germline, CDR1 SGHVS and CDR2 FQNEAQ. The CDR3 spans 17 residues. V was shortened by 8 bases and J by 0 bases, with 19 bases between the two germline ends. Written as DNA, the CDR3 is TGTGCCAGCCACCCACTCCCCCCATCACCAACTAATGAAAAACTGTTTTTT. Translating gives CASHPLPPSPTNEKLFF.